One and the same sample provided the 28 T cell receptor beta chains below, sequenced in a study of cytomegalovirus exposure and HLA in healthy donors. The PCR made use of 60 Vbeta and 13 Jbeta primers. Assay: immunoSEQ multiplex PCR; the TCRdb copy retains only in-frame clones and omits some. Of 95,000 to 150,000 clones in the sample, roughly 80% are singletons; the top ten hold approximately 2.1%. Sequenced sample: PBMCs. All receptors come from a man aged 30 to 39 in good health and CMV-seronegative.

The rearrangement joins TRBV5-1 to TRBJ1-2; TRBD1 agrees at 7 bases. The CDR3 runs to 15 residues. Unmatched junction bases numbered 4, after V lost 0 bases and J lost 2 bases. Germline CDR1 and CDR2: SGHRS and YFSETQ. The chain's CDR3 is CASSLARGSNYGYTF. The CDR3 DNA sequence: TGCGCCAGCAGCTTGGCCAGGGGGTCGAACTATGGCTACACCTTC.

This CDR3 is CASSPMTGLEQFF. In nucleotides, the CDR3 is TGTGCCAGCAGTCCTATGACAGGACTTGAGCAGTTCTTC. This chain links TRBV6-5 with TRBJ2-1; possible D gene TRBD1, 6 bases. CDR3 length equals 13 residues. The germline gives CDR1 MNHEY, CDR2 SVGAGI. V dropped 5 bases and J dropped 9 bases, with 14 bases sitting between them.

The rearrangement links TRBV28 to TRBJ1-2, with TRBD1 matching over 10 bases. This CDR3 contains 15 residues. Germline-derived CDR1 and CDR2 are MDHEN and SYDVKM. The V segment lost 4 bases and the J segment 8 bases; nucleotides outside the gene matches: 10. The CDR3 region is CASSSARQGARGYTF. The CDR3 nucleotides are TGTGCCAGCAGTTCCGCTCGACAGGGGGCTAGGGGCTACACCTTC.

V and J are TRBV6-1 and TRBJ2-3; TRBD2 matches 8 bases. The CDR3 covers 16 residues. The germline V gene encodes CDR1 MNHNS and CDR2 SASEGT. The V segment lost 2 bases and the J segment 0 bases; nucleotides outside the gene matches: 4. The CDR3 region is CASSEIGGASTDTQYF. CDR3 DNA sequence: TGTGCCAGCAGTGAAATCGGGGGGGCTAGCACAGATACGCAGTATTTT.

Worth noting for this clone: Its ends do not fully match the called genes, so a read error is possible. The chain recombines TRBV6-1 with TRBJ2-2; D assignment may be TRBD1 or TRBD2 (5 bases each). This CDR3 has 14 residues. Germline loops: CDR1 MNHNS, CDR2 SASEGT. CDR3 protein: CASREGRNAGELFF. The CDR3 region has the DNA TGTGCCAGCCGTGAGGGGCGGAACGCCGGGGAGCTGTTTTTT.

The CDR3 sequence is CASSASGTSGYQETQYF. The DNA of the CDR3 is TGTGCCAGCAGCGCCTCCGGGACTAGCGGGTACCAAGAGACCCAGTACTTC. The chain carries TRBV7-8 and TRBJ2-5; TRBD2 aligns across 12 bases. The CDR3 is 17 amino acids. V lost 5 bases and J lost 0; bases outside the gene matches: 7. Germline loops: CDR1 SGHVS, CDR2 FQNEAQ.

The CDR3 reads CASRTRDRGFGQPQHF. The DNA of the CDR3 is TGTGCCAGCAGGACCAGGGACAGGGGGTTCGGTCAGCCCCAGCATTTT. The V gene is TRBV28, the J gene TRBJ1-5, with 11 positions matching TRBD1. This CDR3 contains 16 residues. After removal of 6 bases from V and 6 bases from J, the junction contained 10 bases not matched to a gene. From germline, CDR1 is MDHEN and CDR2 SYDVKM.

The CDR3 loop reads CAGGRLNTEAFF. In DNA form, the CDR3 reads TGTGCAGGGGGACGGTTAAACACTGAAGCTTTCTTT. The chain carries TRBV2 and TRBJ1-1; a possible D gene is TRBD1 (6 bases). The CDR3 has 12 residues. Germline V lookup: CDR1 SNHLY, CDR2 FYNNEI.

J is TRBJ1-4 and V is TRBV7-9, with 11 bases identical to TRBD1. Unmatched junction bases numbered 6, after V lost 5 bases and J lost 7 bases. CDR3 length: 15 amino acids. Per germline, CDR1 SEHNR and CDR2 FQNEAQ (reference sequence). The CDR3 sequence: CASSDGTGGIEKLFF. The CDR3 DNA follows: TGTGCCAGCAGCGACGGGACAGGGGGGATTGAAAAACTGTTTTTT.

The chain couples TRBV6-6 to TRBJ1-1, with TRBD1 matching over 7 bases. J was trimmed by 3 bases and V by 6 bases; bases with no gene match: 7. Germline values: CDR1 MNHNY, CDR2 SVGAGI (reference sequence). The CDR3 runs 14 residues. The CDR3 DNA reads TGTGCCAGCAGGCCAGGGGGGTGGGACACTGAAGCTTTCTTT. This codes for CASRPGGWDTEAFF.

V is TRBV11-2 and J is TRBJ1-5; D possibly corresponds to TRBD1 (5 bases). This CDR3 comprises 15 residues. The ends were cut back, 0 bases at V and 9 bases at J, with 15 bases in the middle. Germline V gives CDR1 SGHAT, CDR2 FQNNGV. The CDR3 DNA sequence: TGTGCCAGCAGCTTAGATGGTCAGGGCCCGGGGCCCCAGCATTTT. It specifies CASSLDGQGPGPQHF.

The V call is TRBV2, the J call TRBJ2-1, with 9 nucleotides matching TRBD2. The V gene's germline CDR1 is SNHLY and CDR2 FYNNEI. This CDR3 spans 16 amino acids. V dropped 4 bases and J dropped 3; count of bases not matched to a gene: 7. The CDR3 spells CASSVPGGGGYNEQFF. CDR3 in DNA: TGTGCCAGCAGTGTCCCCGGCGGGGGGGGCTACAATGAGCAGTTCTTC.

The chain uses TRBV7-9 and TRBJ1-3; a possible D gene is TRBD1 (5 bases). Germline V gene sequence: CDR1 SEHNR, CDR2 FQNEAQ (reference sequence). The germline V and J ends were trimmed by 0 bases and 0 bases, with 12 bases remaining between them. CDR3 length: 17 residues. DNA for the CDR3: TGTGCCAGCAGCTTAGCGCCAGACAGACTCTCTGGAAACACCATATATTTT. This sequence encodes CASSLAPDRLSGNTIYF.

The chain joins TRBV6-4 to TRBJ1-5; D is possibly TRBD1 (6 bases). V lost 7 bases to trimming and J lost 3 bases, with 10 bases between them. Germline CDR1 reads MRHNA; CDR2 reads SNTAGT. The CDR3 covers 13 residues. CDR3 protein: CASNGQINQPQHF. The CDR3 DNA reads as TGTGCCAGCAATGGACAGATCAATCAGCCCCAGCATTTT.

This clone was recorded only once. The CDR3 spells CASSLEMGSYGYTF. Here the CDR3 DNA reads TGTGCCAGCAGCTTAGAAATGGGCTCCTATGGCTACACCTTC. The chain combines TRBV11-2 with TRBJ1-2; D is uncertain. In germline, CDR1 is SGHAT, CDR2 FQNNGV. The germline V and J ends were trimmed by 0 bases and 4 bases, with 9 bases remaining between them. The CDR3 runs to 14 residues.

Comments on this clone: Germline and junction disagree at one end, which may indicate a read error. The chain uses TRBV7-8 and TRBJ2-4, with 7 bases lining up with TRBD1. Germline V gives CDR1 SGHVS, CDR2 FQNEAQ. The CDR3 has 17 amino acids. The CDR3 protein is CASSLSTGQLAKNSQYF. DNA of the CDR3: TGTGCCAGCAGCTTATCTACGGGACAGCTAGCCAAAAACAGTCAGTACTTC.

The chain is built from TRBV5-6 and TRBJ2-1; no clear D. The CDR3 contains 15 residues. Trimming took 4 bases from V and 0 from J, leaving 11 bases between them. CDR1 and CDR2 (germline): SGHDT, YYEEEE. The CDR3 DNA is TGTGCCAGCAGCCGTAAACTAAGCTCCTACAATGAGCAGTTCTTC. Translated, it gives CASSRKLSSYNEQFF.

This chain's CDR3 is CASRGALQETQYF. DNA of the CDR3: TGTGCCAGCAGGGGGGCACTCCAAGAGACCCAGTACTTC. The chain couples TRBV7-9 to TRBJ2-5, with D possibly TRBD1 on 6 matching bases. The ends were cut back, 6 bases at V and 1 base at J, with 9 bases in the middle. Germline V gene lookup returns CDR1 SEHNR and CDR2 FQNEAQ (reference sequence). There are 13 residues in the CDR3.

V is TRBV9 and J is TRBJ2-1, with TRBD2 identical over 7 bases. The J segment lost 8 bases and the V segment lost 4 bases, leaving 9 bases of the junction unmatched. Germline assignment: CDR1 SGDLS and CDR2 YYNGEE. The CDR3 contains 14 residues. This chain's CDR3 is CASSPLTSRDEQFF. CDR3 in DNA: TGTGCCAGCAGCCCCCTGACTAGCAGGGATGAGCAGTTCTTC.

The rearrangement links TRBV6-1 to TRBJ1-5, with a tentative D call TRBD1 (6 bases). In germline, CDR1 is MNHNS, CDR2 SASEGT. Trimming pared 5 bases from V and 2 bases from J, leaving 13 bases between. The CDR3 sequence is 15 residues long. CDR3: CASSMYRVGNQPQHF. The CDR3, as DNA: TGTGCCAGCAGTATGTACAGGGTTGGCAATCAGCCCCAGCATTTT.

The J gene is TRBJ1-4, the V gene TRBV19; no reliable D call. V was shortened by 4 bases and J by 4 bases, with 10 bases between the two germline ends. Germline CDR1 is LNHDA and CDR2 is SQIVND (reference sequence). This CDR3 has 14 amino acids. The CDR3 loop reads CASSSRGFNEKLFF. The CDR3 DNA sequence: TGTGCCAGTAGTAGCCGGGGATTTAATGAAAAACTGTTTTTT.

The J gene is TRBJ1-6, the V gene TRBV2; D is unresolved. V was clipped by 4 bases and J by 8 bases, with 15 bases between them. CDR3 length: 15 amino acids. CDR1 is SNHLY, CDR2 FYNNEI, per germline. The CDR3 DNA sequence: TGTGCCAGCAGTGGAGGTCGGCCAACGGATTCACCCCTCCACTTT. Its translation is CASSGGRPTDSPLHF.

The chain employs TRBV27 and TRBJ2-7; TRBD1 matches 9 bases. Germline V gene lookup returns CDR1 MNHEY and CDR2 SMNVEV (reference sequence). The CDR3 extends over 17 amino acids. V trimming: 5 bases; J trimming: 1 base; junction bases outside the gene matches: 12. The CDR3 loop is CASSRHIDRGYSYEQYF. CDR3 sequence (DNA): TGTGCCAGCAGTCGGCACATCGACAGGGGGTATTCCTACGAGCAGTACTTC.

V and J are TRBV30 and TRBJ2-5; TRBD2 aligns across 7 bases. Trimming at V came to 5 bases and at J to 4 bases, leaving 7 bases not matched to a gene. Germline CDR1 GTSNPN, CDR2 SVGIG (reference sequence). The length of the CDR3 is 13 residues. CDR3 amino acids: CAWSGRGGETQYF. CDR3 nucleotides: TGTGCCTGGTCTGGGAGGGGCGGAGAGACCCAGTACTTC.

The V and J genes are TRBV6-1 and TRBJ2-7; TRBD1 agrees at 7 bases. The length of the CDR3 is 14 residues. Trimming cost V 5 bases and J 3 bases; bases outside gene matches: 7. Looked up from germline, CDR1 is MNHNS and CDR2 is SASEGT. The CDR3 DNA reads TGTGCCAGCAGTTCCTGGACAGGAGACTACGAGCAGTACTTC. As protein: CASSSWTGDYEQYF.

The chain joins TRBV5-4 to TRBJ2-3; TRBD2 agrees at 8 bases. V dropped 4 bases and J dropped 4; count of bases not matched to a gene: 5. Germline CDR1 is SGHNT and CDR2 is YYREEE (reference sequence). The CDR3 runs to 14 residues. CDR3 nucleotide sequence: TGTGCCAGCAGCCTCGGGGGGGCCGCAGATACGCAGTATTTT. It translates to CASSLGGAADTQYF.

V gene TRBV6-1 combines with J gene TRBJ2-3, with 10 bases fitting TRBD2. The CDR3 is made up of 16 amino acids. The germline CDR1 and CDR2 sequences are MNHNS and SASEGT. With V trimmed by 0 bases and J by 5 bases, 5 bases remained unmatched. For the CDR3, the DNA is TGTGCCAGCAGTGAAGCCAGCGGGGGGGCCAGAGATACGCAGTATTTT. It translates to CASSEASGGARDTQYF.

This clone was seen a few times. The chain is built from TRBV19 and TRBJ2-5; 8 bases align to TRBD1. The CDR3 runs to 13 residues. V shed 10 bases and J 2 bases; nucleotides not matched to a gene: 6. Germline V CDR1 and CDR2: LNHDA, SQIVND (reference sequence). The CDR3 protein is CATATGVQETQYF. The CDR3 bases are TGTGCCACCGCGACAGGGGTTCAAGAGACCCAGTACTTC.